These T cell receptor beta chains were read from a single sample in a study of cytomegalovirus exposure and HLA in healthy donors. Assay: immunoSEQ multiplex PCR; the TCRdb copy retains only in-frame clones and omits some. The top ten clones hold about 0.8% of a sample with about 330,000 clones, 75% to 90% of them seen once. Material: PBMCs. Every receptor here comes from a woman aged 18-29 years in good health and CMV-seronegative. Both conserved end residues are part of each CDR3. D genes are given only for firm matches. Only part of the rows carry a size: once, few, many, or a class if the clone is expanded.

size: NA; J: TRBJ2-7; D: NA; V: TRBV27; CDR3: CASSLGDPYEQYF; DNA: TGTGCCAGCAGTTTAGGAGACCCCTACGAGCAGTACTTC
size: NA; J: TRBJ2-7; D: TRBD2; V: TRBV7-8; CDR3: CASSSPRASGSYEQYF; DNA: TGTGCCAGCAGCTCCCCCCGGGCTAGCGGGAGCTACGAGCAGTACTTC
size: NA; J: TRBJ2-1; D: NA; V: TRBV28; CDR3: CASEGSSYNEQFF; DNA: TGTGCCAGCGAGGGATCATCCTACAATGAGCAGTTCTTC
size: NA; J: TRBJ2-7; D: NA; V: TRBV29-1; CDR3: CSVRGWDYEQYF; DNA: TGCAGCGTTAGGGGGTGGGACTACGAGCAGTACTTC
size: NA; J: TRBJ2-7; D: NA; V: TRBV5-4; CDR3: CASSSGLGSYEQYF; DNA: TGTGCCAGCAGCTCGGGACTCGGCTCCTACGAGCAGTACTTC
size: NA; J: TRBJ1-1; D: TRBD1; V: TRBV29-1; CDR3: CSVERGTGGTEAFF; DNA: TGCAGCGTTGAAAGGGGGACAGGGGGGACTGAAGCTTTCTTT
size: NA; J: TRBJ2-1; D: TRBD2; V: TRBV9; CDR3: CASSPGLAGHNEQFF; DNA: TGTGCCAGCAGCCCGGGACTAGCGGGGCACAATGAGCAGTTCTTC
size: NA; J: TRBJ2-2; D: NA; V: TRBV7-9; CDR3: CASSLIGTWNTGELFF; DNA: TGTGCCAGCAGCTTAATCGGGACTTGGAACACCGGGGAGCTGTTTTTT
size: NA; J: TRBJ2-1; D: NA; V: TRBV2; CDR3: CASSSLTPYNEQFF; DNA: TGTGCCAGCAGTAGTCTTACTCCCTACAATGAGCAGTTCTTC
size: NA; J: TRBJ2-7; D: NA; V: TRBV10-1; CDR3: CASLIRDIYEQYF; DNA: TGCGCCAGCTTAATCAGGGATATCTACGAGCAGTACTTC
size: few; J: TRBJ2-7; D: TRBD1; V: TRBV23-1; CDR3: CASSPRDRCYEQYF; DNA: TGCGCCAGCAGCCCCCGGGACAGGTGTTACGAGCAGTACTTC
size: NA; J: TRBJ1-1; D: NA; V: TRBV5-1; CDR3: CASSLVTSWGGERLTEAFF; DNA: TGCGCCAGCAGCTTGGTTACCTCCTGGGGAGGGGAGCGTTTAACTGAAGCTTTCTTT
size: NA; J: TRBJ2-5; D: TRBD2; V: TRBV2; CDR3: CASSDYGLANSQETQYF; DNA: TGTGCCAGCAGTGATTACGGACTAGCGAATTCCCAAGAGACCCAGTACTTC
size: NA; J: TRBJ1-5; D: NA; V: TRBV27; CDR3: CASRPGYSNQPQHF; DNA: TGTGCCAGCAGACCGGGGTATAGCAATCAGCCCCAGCATTTT
size: NA; J: TRBJ2-3; D: NA; V: TRBV5-4; CDR3: CASSRTGGQITDTQYF; DNA: TGTGCCAGCAGCCGCACAGGTGGGCAGATCACAGATACGCAGTATTTT
size: NA; J: TRBJ2-7; D: TRBD2; V: TRBV27; CDR3: CASSLGRRGRGVDEQYF; DNA: TGTGCCAGCAGTTTGGGGCGGCGCGGGAGGGGTGTCGACGAGCAGTACTTC
size: NA; J: TRBJ2-1; D: TRBD1; V: TRBV7-2; CDR3: CASSFGEGASYNEQFF; DNA: TGTGCCAGCAGCTTTGGAGAGGGGGCCTCCTACAATGAGCAGTTCTTC
size: NA; J: TRBJ2-1; D: TRBD1; V: TRBV20-1; CDR3: CSADRDNEQFF; DNA: TGCAGTGCAGACAGGGACAATGAGCAGTTCTTC
size: NA; J: TRBJ1-1; D: NA; V: TRBV29-1; CDR3: CSVSSENTEAFF; DNA: TGCAGCGTCTCGTCAGAGAACACTGAAGCTTTCTTT
size: NA; J: TRBJ1-4; D: NA; V: TRBV7-2; CDR3: CASSPGTLGGSEKLFF; DNA: TGTGCCAGCAGCCCTGGTACGCTCGGGGGTTCTGAAAAACTGTTTTTT
size: few; J: TRBJ2-7; D: TRBD1; V: TRBV4-3; CDR3: CASSRRQGEAHEQYF; DNA: TGCGCCAGCAGCCGCCGACAGGGGGAGGCCCACGAGCAGTACTTC
size: NA; J: TRBJ2-1; D: TRBD2; V: TRBV11-3; CDR3: CASSDSGPYNEQFF; DNA: TGTGCCAGCAGCGATAGCGGGCCCTACAATGAGCAGTTCTTC
size: NA; J: TRBJ2-3; D: TRBD1; V: TRBV5-1; CDR3: CASSYTGGGTDTQYF; DNA: TGCGCCAGCAGCTACACAGGGGGCGGCACAGATACGCAGTATTTT
size: NA; J: TRBJ1-2; D: TRBD1; V: TRBV6-5; CDR3: CASSPGQGGGYGYTF; DNA: TGTGCCAGCAGTCCGGGACAGGGGGGCGGCTATGGCTACACCTTC
size: NA; J: TRBJ1-5; D: TRBD1; V: TRBV6-1; CDR3: CASSEDRGRYQPQHF; DNA: TGTGCCAGCAGTGAAGACAGGGGCCGATATCAGCCCCAGCATTTT
size: NA; J: TRBJ2-7; D: TRBD1; V: TRBV7-6; CDR3: CASSLTRILTRGKNYEQYF; DNA: TGTGCCAGCAGCCTTACCCGAATACTAACCAGGGGGAAGAACTACGAGCAGTACTTC
size: NA; J: TRBJ2-7; D: NA; V: TRBV4-2; CDR3: CASSQEVRGASYEQYF; DNA: TGTGCCAGCAGCCAAGAAGTCAGGGGGGCTTCCTACGAGCAGTACTTC
size: NA; J: TRBJ2-7; D: NA; V: TRBV28; CDR3: CASSGRLPGLEQYF; DNA: TGTGCCAGCAGTGGTCGGCTCCCCGGACTCGAGCAGTACTTC
size: once; J: TRBJ2-7; D: TRBD1; V: TRBV13; CDR3: CASSQDRLYEQYF; DNA: TGTGCCAGCAGCCAGGACAGGCTTTACGAGCAGTACTTC
size: few; J: TRBJ2-7; D: TRBD1; V: TRBV2; CDR3: CATGGSSYEQYF; DNA: TGTGCCACAGGGGGAAGCTCCTACGAGCAGTACTTC
size: NA; J: TRBJ2-1; D: NA; V: TRBV19; CDR3: CASRDGTKGYNEQFF; DNA: TGTGCCAGTAGAGACGGGACAAAGGGTTACAATGAGCAGTTCTTC
size: NA; J: TRBJ2-1; D: TRBD2; V: TRBV29-1; CDR3: CSVEIALTSGAYYNEQFF; DNA: TGCAGCGTTGAAATAGCCCTGACTAGCGGAGCCTACTACAATGAGCAGTTCTTC
size: NA; J: TRBJ2-1; D: TRBD2; V: TRBV18; CDR3: CASSPQAGTGDEQFF; DNA: TGTGCCAGCTCACCACAAGCGGGAACTGGGGATGAGCAGTTCTTC
size: once; J: TRBJ2-1; D: TRBD1; V: TRBV11-2; CDR3: CASGFWTGTNEQFF; DNA: TGTGCCAGCGGATTTTGGACAGGGACCAATGAGCAGTTCTTC
size: NA; J: TRBJ2-3; D: TRBD2; V: TRBV4-2; CDR3: CASSQDPLAGVQDTQYF; DNA: TGTGCCAGCAGCCAAGATCCCCTAGCGGGAGTGCAAGATACGCAGTATTTT
size: few; J: TRBJ2-3; D: NA; V: TRBV10-3; CDR3: CAIGMGATTDTQYF; DNA: TGTGCCATTGGAATGGGGGCAACGACAGATACGCAGTATTTT
size: NA; J: TRBJ1-1; D: TRBD1; V: TRBV6-5; CDR3: CASSYSGTDYTEAFF; DNA: TGTGCCAGCAGTTACTCTGGGACAGACTACACTGAAGCTTTCTTT
size: NA; J: TRBJ2-6; D: TRBD2; V: TRBV13; CDR3: CASSFIGGARTGANVLTF; DNA: TGTGCCAGCAGCTTTATCGGGGGGGCAAGGACTGGGGCCAACGTCCTGACTTTC
size: once; J: TRBJ2-7; D: TRBD2; V: TRBV7-8; CDR3: CASSLGSSGRTLSYEQYF; DNA: TGTGCCAGCAGCTTAGGGTCTAGCGGGAGGACCCTATCCTACGAGCAGTACTTC
size: NA; J: TRBJ2-7; D: NA; V: TRBV28; CDR3: CASSGETWDSAAF; DNA: TGTGCCAGCAGTGGGGAAACATGGGACTCGGCCGCCTTC
size: NA; J: TRBJ2-4; D: NA; V: TRBV6-5; CDR3: CASSSPREANIQYF; DNA: TGTGCCAGCAGCTCGCCCAGGGAAGCAAACATTCAGTACTTC
size: NA; J: TRBJ1-4; D: NA; V: TRBV5-6; CDR3: CASSLGGYRGTNEKLFF; DNA: TGTGCCAGCAGCTTGGGGGGTTATAGGGGAACTAATGAAAAACTGTTTTTT
size: NA; J: TRBJ1-1; D: NA; V: TRBV10-3; CDR3: CAISDAGGLDTEAFF; DNA: TGTGCCATCAGTGACGCGGGCGGCTTGGACACTGAAGCTTTCTTT